This TCR beta chain was found in a study of human T cells and chemical hapten exposure. Ten or more counts support this clonotype. CDR3 length equals 15 residues. V shed 5 bases and J shed 4 bases, with 18 bases lying between them. Per germline, CDR1 SGHTA and CDR2 FQGNSA. TCRdb called the RACE reads again in MiXCR, with one record for every CDR3 protein. The sample records 30,000 to 40,000 distinct CDR3 sequences, 5.5% to 8% being singletons. This sample's time point: patch test 1, 2 weeks after DPC sensitization. The sample's treatment: therapeutic diphenylcyclopropenone sensitization with weekly scalp DPC. Extraction of total RNA was performed on unfractionated whole blood.

The receptor was isolated from a woman in her 30s with alopecia areata. Some clones in this sample may be carry-over from other donors' samples. The source was whole blood, collected in connection with sensitization to the hapten diphenylcyclopropenone (DPC). The chain has TRBV7-2 and TRBJ2-7; no clear D gene. CDR3 loop: CASSDESRATYEQYF. For the CDR3, the DNA is TGTGCCAGCAGCGATGAGTCCCGGGCGACGTACGAGCAGTACTTC. Full variable domain (missing parts from reference TRBV7-2 and TRBJ2-7): GAGVSQSPSNKVTEKGKDVELRCDPISGHTALYWYRQSLGQGLEFLIYFQGNSAPDKSGLPSDRFSAERTGGSVSTLTIQRTQQEDSAVYLCASSDESRATYEQYFGPGTRLTVT.